The 2 T cell receptor beta chains presented below share a single source sample, sequenced in a study of blood T cell repertoires in COVID-19. Sequencing was performed with immunoSEQ multiplex PCR; in TCRdb, only in-frame clones are kept and a portion is missing. In the table there are about 410,000 clones, approximately 90% of which are singletons. The source material was peripheral blood. The receptors come from a middle-aged woman with COVID-19, enrolled during active disease.

The chain joins TRBV2 to TRBJ1-4; D gene unclear. V was pared by 7 bases and J by 4 bases, with 16 bases between. Germline assignment: CDR1 SNHLY and CDR2 FYNNEI. The CDR3 runs 15 residues. In DNA form, the CDR3 reads TGTGCCAGCAACTACGCAGCCGTCGGTAATGAAAAACTGTTTTTT. It codes for CASNYAAVGNEKLFF.

J is TRBJ1-6 and V is TRBV18; no clear D gene. Per germline, CDR1 KGHSH and CDR2 LQKENI. The CDR3 totals 13 residues. The V gene lost 5 bases and the J gene lost 8 bases, with 10 bases spanning the gap. In DNA form, the CDR3 reads TGTGCCAGCTCATCTTCCTCGGATTCACCCCTCCACTTT. Translated: CASSSSSDSPLHF.